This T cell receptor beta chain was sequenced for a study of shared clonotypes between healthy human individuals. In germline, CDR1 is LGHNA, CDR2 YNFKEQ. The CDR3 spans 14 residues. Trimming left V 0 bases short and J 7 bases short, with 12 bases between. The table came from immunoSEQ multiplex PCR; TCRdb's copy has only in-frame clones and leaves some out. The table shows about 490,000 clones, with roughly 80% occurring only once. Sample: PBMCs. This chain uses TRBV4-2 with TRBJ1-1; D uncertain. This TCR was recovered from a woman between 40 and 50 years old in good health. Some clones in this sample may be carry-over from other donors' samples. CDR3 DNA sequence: TGTGCCAGCAGCCAAGATCTCGGAAGTAGTGAAGCTTTCTTT. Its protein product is CASSQDLGSSEAFF.